The TCR beta chain under discussion was sequenced for a study of neoadjuvant anti-PD-1 for oral cavity cancer. Overall study: Patients without progression got a fourth dose around day 43.

Profiled with immunoSEQ multiplex PCR; TCRdb holds only in-frame clones, not every one. The sample records nearly 15,000 clones, around 40% being singletons. Whole-study results and caveats: TCR analyses covered only a few patients per response group.

There are a few counts of this clone. Its target is unknown. The CDR3 extends over 13 amino acids. Trimming shortened V by 2 bases and J by 1 base, and 5 bases separated the two germline ends. Germline V lookup: CDR1 MNHEY, CDR2 SVGAGI. Indicated time point: after neoadjuvant nivolumab, at surgical resection. Stage II-IVA oral cavity squamous cell carcinoma was new and untreated by systemic or radiation therapy. This chain joins TRBV6-5 and TRBJ1-1, with unresolved D. The clonotype comes from a person aged 35 to 85 with oral cavity squamous cell carcinoma. Sequences were derived from tumor tissue, sampled after nivolumab (anti-PD-1) treatment. CDR3 residues: CASSYAKNTEAFF. The CDR3 coding sequence is TGTGCCAGCAGTTACGCCAAGAACACTGAAGCTTTCTTT.